These 9 T cell receptor beta chains were all obtained from the same sample, sequenced in a study of T cells expressing NK-cell markers. Using the 5' RACE reads, TCRdb records one entry per CDR3 protein without DNA. With about 550,000 distinct CDR3 sequences in the sample, the ten largest clones hold 3.5% to 4.5%. The source material was blood T cells: a sorted CD56 or NKG2C T cell subset, CD4+ or CD8+ T cells, or bulk PBMC T cells (not recorded which). All receptors come from a man aged 18 to 29 in good health.

The chain recombines TRBV2 with TRBJ1-3. This CDR3 is built from 15 residues. In germline, CDR1 is SNHLY, CDR2 FYNNEI. CDR3 region: CASSERRLSGNTIYF.

This chain joins TRBV6-5 and TRBJ1-1; TCRdb picks TRBD1, but there is no DNA to check that call. CDR3 length equals 15 residues. The germline CDR1 and CDR2 sequences are MNHEY and SVGAGI. The CDR3 reads CASSYDRIMNTEAFF.

J is TRBJ2-1 and V is TRBV5-1; the D call of TRBD2 rests on TCRdb alone, since no DNA is present to check it. Germline loops: CDR1 SGHRS, CDR2 YFSETQ. This CDR3 has 13 residues. The CDR3 reads CASSRTSAGEQFF.

The V call is TRBV7-9, the J call TRBJ2-1. CDR1 is SEHNR and CDR2 is FQNEAQ in the germline V gene (reference sequence). This CDR3 contains 15 residues. CDR3 sequence reads: CASSLGAATYNEQFF.

This CDR3 is CASSLERGPGELFF. This chain connects TRBV7-6 to TRBJ2-2; TCRdb picks TRBD1, but there is no DNA to check that call. The CDR3 has 14 amino acids. Germline V gives CDR1 SGHVS, CDR2 FNYEAQ.

The J gene is TRBJ2-4, the V gene TRBV5-1; the D call of TRBD1 rests on TCRdb alone, since no DNA is present to check it. CDR1 is SGHRS and CDR2 is YFSETQ in the germline V gene. The CDR3 totals 16 residues. CDR3 protein: CASSVTGIEAKNIQYF.

This CDR3 is CASSRTGTGPNTEAFF. The chain uses TRBV7-8 and TRBJ1-1; TCRdb's D gene call, TRBD1, goes unchecked for lack of DNA. CDR1 is SGHVS and CDR2 is FQNEAQ in the germline V gene. The CDR3 spans 16 residues. The whole variable domain, filled in from reference TRBV7-8 and TRBJ1-1, reads GAGVSQSPRYKVAKRGQDVALRCDPISGHVSLFWYQQALGQGPEFLTYFQNEAQLDKSGLPSDRFFAERPEGSVSTLKIQRTQQEDSAVYLCASSRTGTGPNTEAFFGQGTRLTVV.

The chain employs TRBV3-1 and TRBJ1-1; with no DNA, the TCRdb D assignment of TRBD1 cannot be verified. This CDR3 has 16 amino acids. CDR1 LGHDT and CDR2 YNNKEL come from the germline V gene (reference sequence). This chain's CDR3 is CASSQGMTGARNEAFF.

This chain links TRBV12-3 or TRBV12-4 with TRBJ2-5; the D call of TRBD2 rests on TCRdb alone, since no DNA is present to check it. The CDR3 runs 17 residues. CDR3 residues: CASSLKMGGRAIETQYF.